This T cell receptor beta chain was identified during a study of T-cell reconstitution after alpha-beta-depleted transplantation in children. General observations from the study: Several hundred rapidly expanded clones from non-depleted graft cells reportedly supplied alpha-beta T cells about two months post-transplant. Most T-cell counts and diversity one year after the transplant came from T cells that were newly produced. Some patients' high day-60 TCRbeta diversity was attributed to recipient cells surviving conditioning.

Molecular barcoding with unique molecular identifiers was used for the TCRbeta library. TCRdb reprocessed the PCR reads with MiXCR, giving one entry per CDR3 protein. The sample records approximately 79,000 distinct CDR3 sequences, roughly 20% being singletons. Germline V gene sequence: CDR1 SGHRS, CDR2 YFSETQ. J lost 2 bases, V lost 4 bases, and 6 bases had no gene match. The CDR3 sequence is 14 residues long. In its sample, this clonotype was seen a few times. The antigen is undetermined. The chain carries TRBV5-1 and TRBJ2-7; 7 positions agree with TRBD2. The TCR comes from a male patient aged 2 to 9 who had a stem cell transplant for acute lymphoblastic leukemia, so the T cells may come from the graft donor. Sequences were derived from PBMCs, mostly from graft donor cells, sampled 360 days after TCRalphabeta/CD19-depleted stem cell transplant. The CDR3 loop reads CASSDPAGPYEQYF. As DNA, the CDR3 is TGCGCCAGCAGCGACCCAGCGGGACCCTACGAGCAGTACTTC.